The present TCR beta chain was sequenced within a study of T-cell memory formation after mild COVID-19. In germline, CDR1 is SGHNT, CDR2 YENEEA. Trimming removed 4 bases at V and 4 bases at J, with 12 bases between. The CDR3 length is 14 residues. This clonotype was found a few times. What it recognizes is unknown. Broader study findings: Detection of some responders pre-infection suggested pre-existing cross-reactive memory T cells participated. Those CD4+ clones that contracted were mainly in CM and EM (CD8+ ones in EMRA). A balance of CD4 and CD8 characterized clones contracting day 15 to 85, whereas later expanders leaned CD4+.

TCRdb re-called the 5' RACE reads with MiXCR, one entry per CDR3 protein. The repertoire has fewer than 550,000 distinct CDR3 sequences, over 15% of them found once; the top ten carry 7.5% to 9.5%. The sample consisted of PBMCs or a T cell subset sorted from them (not recorded which). V is TRBV11-3 and J is TRBJ2-3; D is perhaps TRBD2 (6 bases). The TCR comes from an adult woman who had mild COVID-19 (a few samples of this study predate the infection). Cell type and time point are not known. This CDR3 is CASSSGTSSDTQYF. The CDR3 DNA reads as TGTGCCAGCAGCTCCGGGACTTCATCAGATACGCAGTATTTT.